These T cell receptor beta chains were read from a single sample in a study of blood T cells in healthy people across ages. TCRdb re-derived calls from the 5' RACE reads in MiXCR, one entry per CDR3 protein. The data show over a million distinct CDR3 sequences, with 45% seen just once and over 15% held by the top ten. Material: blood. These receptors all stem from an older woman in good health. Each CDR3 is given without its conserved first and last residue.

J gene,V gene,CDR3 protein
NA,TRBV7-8,ASSAPAVGEQY
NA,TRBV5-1,ASSLGGRAYNEQY
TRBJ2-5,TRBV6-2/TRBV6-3,ASRPHRTGAETQY
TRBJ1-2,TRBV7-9,ASSLVGAATYGYT
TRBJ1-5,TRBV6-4,ASSEERDTSNCNQPQH
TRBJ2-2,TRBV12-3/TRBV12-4,ASSPYNGRELF
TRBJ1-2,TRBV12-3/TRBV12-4,ASSLGTGGIRGYT
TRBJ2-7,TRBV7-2,ASSLISSGRRLYEQY
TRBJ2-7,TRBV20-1,SASPGTGGADEQY
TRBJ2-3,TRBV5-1,ASRMGDTQY
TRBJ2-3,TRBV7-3,ASSEDSGLADTQY
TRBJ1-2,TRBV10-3,ASYGGSNYGYT
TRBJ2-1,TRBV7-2,ASSYNLREQF
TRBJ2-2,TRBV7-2,ASSRTSGTNTGELF
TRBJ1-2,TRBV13,ASSSGQGSYGYT
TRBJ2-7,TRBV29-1,SAVGGAGKGAYEQY
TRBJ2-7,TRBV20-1,SASPGTAGNEQY
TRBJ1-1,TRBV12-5,ASGSPPIDTEAF
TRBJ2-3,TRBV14,ASSPRDRASTDTQY
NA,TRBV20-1,SARAGGLKGTQY
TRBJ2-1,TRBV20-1,SASPRRFGRELNEQF
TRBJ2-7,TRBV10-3,AISELGGRTYEQY
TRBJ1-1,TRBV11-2,ASSRGDRRRNTEAF
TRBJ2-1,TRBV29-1,SGAGAIGDEQF
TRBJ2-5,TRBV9,ASMASGGSETQY
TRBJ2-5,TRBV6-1,ASSRQLQETQY
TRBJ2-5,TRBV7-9,ASSPTKRGQETQY
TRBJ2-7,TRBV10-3,AISKLAGAYSYEQY
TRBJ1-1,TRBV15,ATSRVGTVMNTEAF
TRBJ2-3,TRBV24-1,ATSDSRPGDTQY
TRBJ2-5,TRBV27,ASSFSRMGTQY
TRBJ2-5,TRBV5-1,ASSGRVGNEQY
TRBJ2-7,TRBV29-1,SDSRGHTRSSYEQY
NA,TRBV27,ASRTGFEQY
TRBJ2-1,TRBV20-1,SGDLRTSGRWEQF
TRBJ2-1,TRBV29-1,SVEERELYNEQF
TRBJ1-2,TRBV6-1,ASSEGVRNGYT
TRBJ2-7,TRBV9,ASSERDSWGSYEQY
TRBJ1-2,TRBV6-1,ASSDGREAGVFGYT
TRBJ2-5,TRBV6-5,ASSYSASGIETQY
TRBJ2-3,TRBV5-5,ASSPYHRDRIITDTQY
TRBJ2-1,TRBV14,ASSHLSGRDYNEQF
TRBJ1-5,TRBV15,ATSRELGVNQPQH
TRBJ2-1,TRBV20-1,SAKSGLAIYNEQF
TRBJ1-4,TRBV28,ASSFPGRFEAEKLF
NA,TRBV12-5,ASGPPGRSHEQY
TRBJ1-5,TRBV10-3,AIRGGSNQPRH
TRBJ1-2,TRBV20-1,GGTVANYGYT